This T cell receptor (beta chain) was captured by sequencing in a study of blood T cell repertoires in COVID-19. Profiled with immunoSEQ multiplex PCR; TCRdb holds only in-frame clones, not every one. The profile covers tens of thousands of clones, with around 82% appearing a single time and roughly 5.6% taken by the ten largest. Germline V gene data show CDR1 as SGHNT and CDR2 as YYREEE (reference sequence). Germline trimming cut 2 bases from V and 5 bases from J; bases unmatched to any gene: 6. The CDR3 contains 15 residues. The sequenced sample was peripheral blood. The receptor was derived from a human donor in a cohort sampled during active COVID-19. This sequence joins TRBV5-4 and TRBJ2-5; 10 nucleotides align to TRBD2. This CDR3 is CASSLRASGGETQYF. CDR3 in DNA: TGTGCCAGCAGCTTAAGGGCTAGCGGGGGTGAGACCCAGTACTTC.